These 22 T cell receptor beta chains were sequenced from one sample in a study of T-cell memory formation after mild COVID-19. TCRdb re-analysed the 5' RACE reads in MiXCR, keeping a single row per CDR3 protein. The sample lists 380,000 or so distinct CDR3 sequences, 13% to 15% occurring once. Sequencing was performed on PBMCs or a T cell subset sorted from them (not recorded which). The receptors derive from a man between 18 and 35 years old who had mild COVID-19 (a few samples of this study predate the infection). Cell type and time point are not known.

The chain has TRBV6-5 and TRBJ2-7; D not certain. This CDR3 contains 14 residues. V lost 6 bases and J 3 bases, leaving 15 bases between the germline ends. CDR1 is MNHEY, CDR2 SVGAGI, per germline. The CDR3: CASSPARPYYEQYF. In DNA, the CDR3 is TGTGCCAGCAGCCCTGCCCGGCCATACTACGAGCAGTACTTC.

This clonotype has at least ten counts. The chain couples TRBV5-1 to TRBJ2-2; D is unclear. Germline values: CDR1 SGHRS, CDR2 YFSETQ. V lost 2 bases and J lost 1, with 6 bases in between. The CDR3 runs 14 residues. CDR3: CASSFDGNTGELFF. The CDR3 nucleotides read TGCGCCAGCAGCTTCGACGGGAACACCGGGGAGCTGTTTTTT.

This clonotype was seen repeatedly, ten times or more. The chain is built from TRBV12-3 or TRBV12-4 and TRBJ2-3; 12 bases fit TRBD2. This CDR3 is 18 amino acids long. Trimming took 5 bases from V and 9 from J; bases not matched to a gene: 18. This CDR3 is CASSPPLRLAGALGTQYF. The CDR3 bases are TGTGCCAGCAGTCCCCCACTTCGACTAGCGGGGGCCCTAGGGACGCAGTATTTT.

The chain is built from TRBV10-3 and TRBJ1-3; 11 bases map to TRBD1. The CDR3 consists of 14 residues. CDR1 is ENHRY and CDR2 is SYGVKD in the germline V gene. Trimming at V came to 8 bases and at J to 3 bases, leaving 3 bases not matched to a gene. This CDR3 is CAIGQGAGGNTIYF. CDR3 DNA: TGTGCCATCGGACAGGGGGCTGGTGGAAACACCATATATTTT.

In this sample, this clonotype turned up many times. The rearrangement joins TRBV7-9 to TRBJ2-5; TRBD2 matches at 9 bases. With 4 bases clipped from V and 6 bases from J, the junction kept 12 bases outside the gene matches. The germline gives CDR1 SEHNR, CDR2 FQNEAQ (reference sequence). CDR3 length equals 16 residues. The CDR3 region has the DNA TGTGCCAGCAGCTCGGGCAGTAGCGGGGGCTTCAAGACCCAGTACTTC. Translated: CASSSGSSGGFKTQYF.

The chain carries TRBV10-3 and TRBJ2-7, with TRBD1 identical over 8 bases. The CDR3 sequence is 12 residues long. The J segment lost 6 bases and the V segment lost 11 bases, leaving 9 bases of the junction unmatched. From germline, CDR1 is ENHRY and CDR2 SYGVKD. CDR3: CALGQGSVEQYF. CDR3 sequence (DNA): TGTGCCCTCGGACAGGGATCGGTCGAGCAGTACTTC.

The chain couples TRBV12-3 or TRBV12-4 to TRBJ1-1; TRBD1 agrees at 7 bases. The trim removed 7 bases at V and 7 bases at J, leaving 9 bases unmatched. This CDR3 has 13 amino acids. The CDR3 DNA sequence: TGTGCCAGCATCTCAGAAACAGGGGTTGAAGCTTTCTTT. Its protein product is CASISETGVEAFF.

The V call is TRBV6-5, the J call TRBJ1-2; D is perhaps TRBD1 (5 bases). This CDR3 spans 14 amino acids. From germline, CDR1 is MNHEY and CDR2 SVGAGI. With 2 bases removed from V and 4 bases from J, the gap between germline ends came to 11 bases. The CDR3 coding sequence is TGTGCCAGCAGTTACAAAGACAGAAGCTATGGCTACACCTTC. It codes for CASSYKDRSYGYTF.

This clonotype was detected a few times. The gene calls are TRBV5-5 and TRBJ2-7; 8 bases map to TRBD1. Per germline, CDR1 SGHKS and CDR2 YYEKEE (reference sequence). Trimming cost V 5 bases and J 4 bases; bases outside gene matches: 11. CDR3 size: 15 residues. This CDR3 reads CASRLLWQGAYEQYV. CDR3 nucleotide sequence: TGTGCCAGCAGACTCCTCTGGCAGGGGGCTTACGAGCAGTACGTC.

The J gene is TRBJ1-6, the V gene TRBV7-4; weak D call: TRBD1 (6 bases). V was shortened by 5 bases and J by 5 bases, with 13 bases between the two germline ends. Germline V lookup: CDR1 SGHVT, CDR2 SQSDAQ. The CDR3 extends over 15 amino acids. The CDR3 is CASSHTGSDNSPLHF. As DNA, the CDR3 is TGTGCCAGCAGCCATACAGGGTCTGATAATTCACCCCTCCACTTT.

This clonotype appeared a few times. The chain uses TRBV4-1 and TRBJ1-6, with 7 bases matching TRBD1. The junction had 9 bases not matched to a gene; V was cut back by 3 bases and J by 10 bases. CDR3 size: 15 residues. Germline V gene data show CDR1 as MGHRA and CDR2 as YSYEKL. This chain's CDR3 is CASSHATGTDSPLHF. CDR3 bases: TGCGCCAGCAGCCACGCGACAGGGACGGACTCACCCCTCCACTTT.

This clonotype occurred a few times. The chain couples TRBV6-1 to TRBJ2-3; D is unclear. Trimming stripped 8 bases from V and 4 bases from J, with 22 bases between. This CDR3 region has 16 residues. Germline CDR1 reads MNHNS; CDR2 reads SASEGT. The CDR3 DNA sequence: TGTGCCAGCCGAATCCCCGGGTCTATCATCGCAGATACGCAGTATTTT. Encoded protein: CASRIPGSIIADTQYF.

This clonotype was picked up a small number of times. The limits of the CDR3 on the DNA are not certain, so only TCRdb's listed CDR3 is given. The chain uses TRBV27 and TRBJ2-3. CDR1 is MNHEY and CDR2 is SMNVEV in the germline V gene (reference sequence). The CDR3 has 15 residues if both end residues are counted. The chain's CDR3 is CASSLGTGITDTQYF.

The chain uses TRBV29-1 and TRBJ2-3, with a possible D match to TRBD1 (5 bases). CDR3 size: 15 residues. Trimming left V 3 bases short and J 0 bases short, with 13 bases between. The germline V gene has CDR1 SQVTM and CDR2 ANQGSEA. CDR3 sequence: CSVEGRTSSTDTQYF. DNA for the CDR3: TGCAGCGTTGAGGGGCGTACCTCTAGCACAGATACGCAGTATTTT.

The genes are TRBV2 and TRBJ2-5, with D perhaps matching TRBD1 (5 bases). V was trimmed by 7 bases and J by 4 bases, leaving 10 bases between them. The CDR3 covers 12 residues. In germline, CDR1 is SNHLY, CDR2 FYNNEI. CDR3: CASTTTGETQYF. Here the CDR3 DNA reads TGTGCCAGCACCACAACAGGAGAGACCCAGTACTTC. The entire variable domain, with the rest obtained from reference TRBV2 and TRBJ2-5, is as follows: EPEVTQTPSHQVTQMGQEVILRCVPISNHLYFYWYRQILGQKVEFLVSFYNNEISEKSEIFDDQFSVERPDGSNFTLKIRSTKLEDSAMYFCASTTTGETQYFGPGTRLLVL.

This clonotype turned up a few times. The V and J genes are TRBV7-2 and TRBJ2-1; D remains ambiguous. This CDR3 comprises 15 residues. Germline V lookup: CDR1 SGHTA, CDR2 FQGNSA. The germline V and J ends were trimmed by 5 bases and 8 bases, with 19 bases remaining between them. The CDR3 DNA follows: TGTGCCAGCAGCACCGTGAGGACGGCGGTTCATGAGCAGTTCTTC. It is translated as CASSTVRTAVHEQFF.

The table lists this clonotype with a few counts. The J gene is TRBJ2-5, the V gene TRBV29-1; D is tentatively TRBD1 or TRBD2 (5 bases each). The CDR3 spans 11 residues. Germline V CDR1 and CDR2: SQVTM, ANQGSEA. Trimming took 4 bases from V and 4 from J, leaving 7 bases between them. The CDR3 bases are TGCAGCGTTGTCGGGGCAGAGACCCAGTACTTC. Residues: CSVVGAETQYF.

V gene TRBV7-6 combines with J gene TRBJ1-4, with D tentatively TRBD1 (5 bases). CDR1 SGHVS and CDR2 FNYEAQ come from the germline V gene. V gave up 1 base and J gave up 7 bases, with 10 bases separating them. The CDR3 totals 14 residues. The CDR3 loop reads CASSLGGSSEKLFF. CDR3 sequence (DNA): TGTGCCAGCAGCTTAGGGGGCTCGAGTGAAAAACTGTTTTTT. Full variable domain (remainder filled in from reference TRBV7-6 and TRBJ1-4): GAGVSQSPRYKVTKRGQDVALRCDPISGHVSLYWYRQALGQGPEFLTYFNYEAQQDKSGLPNDRFSAERPEGSISTLTIQRTEQRDSAMYRCASSLGGSSEKLFFGSGTQLSVL.

J is TRBJ2-7 and V is TRBV7-2; D not resolved. V was pared by 5 bases and J by 2 bases, with 13 bases between. The CDR3 loop spans 14 amino acids. Germline CDR1 and CDR2: SGHTA and FQGNSA. The CDR3 nucleotides are TGTGCCAGCAGCCCGGCGGTATACCCCTACGAGCAGTACTTC. Protein product: CASSPAVYPYEQYF.

This clonotype was picked up a small number of times. The chain couples TRBV5-1 to TRBJ2-5; the D gene is possibly TRBD1 (7 bases). This CDR3 spans 14 amino acids. Trimming took 4 bases from V and 2 from J, leaving 12 bases between them. The germline CDR1 and CDR2 sequences are SGHRS and YFSETQ. The CDR3 loop reads CASSRGTEQETQYF. CDR3 DNA sequence: TGCGCCAGCAGCCGGGGGACAGAACAAGAGACCCAGTACTTC. The variable domain in full, completed from reference TRBV5-1 and TRBJ2-5, reads KAGVTQTPRYLIKTRGQQVTLSCSPISGHRSVSWYQQTPGQGLQFLFEYFSETQRNKGNFPGRFSGRQFSNSRSEMNVSTLELGDSALYLCASSRGTEQETQYFGPGTRLLVL.

This chain connects TRBV12-3 or TRBV12-4 to TRBJ2-1; maybe TRBD2 (5 bases). The CDR3 totals 14 residues. V lost 6 bases to trimming and J lost 7 bases, with 16 bases between them. CDR3 in DNA: TGTGCCAGCAGCCTACTAGTGCTTTTAAATGAGCAGTTCTTC. Residues: CASSLLVLLNEQFF.

This clonotype was observed a handful of times. The gene calls are TRBV28 and TRBJ2-7; possibly TRBD2 for D (5 bases). The CDR3 is made up of 15 amino acids. Germline values: CDR1 MDHEN, CDR2 SYDVKM. The V gene lost 2 bases and the J gene lost 2 bases, with 13 bases spanning the gap. CDR3 residues: CASSLRGSLAYEQYV. Written as DNA, the CDR3 is TGTGCCAGCAGTTTAAGAGGGTCTCTTGCCTACGAGCAGTACGTC.